This TCR beta chain was found in a study of blood T cell repertoires in COVID-19. Study at large: The United States, Italy and Spain were the sources of the acute and convalescent COVID-19 samples. From T cells, B-cell-depleted T cells, or PBMCs came the material, which was cDNA or gDNA.

Original processing notes: Amplification of reference gene primers was used by the study to estimate nucleated cell counts. The assay was immunoSEQ multiplex PCR, and TCRdb's table has in-frame clones only and misses some. V and J calls plus clone size are reproduced from that table; the DNA served to infer D and trimming. The sample yields fewer than 350,000 clones, under 90% seen once. The V end was cut by 4 bases, the J end by 6 bases, with 17 bases between. Germline V lookup: CDR1 SGHAT, CDR2 FQNNGV. The CDR3 contains 15 residues. The J gene is TRBJ2-3, the V gene TRBV11-2; possible D gene TRBD2, 7 bases. The source of this sequence is a woman aged 60-75 years with active or convalescent COVID-19. Material: peripheral blood. CDR3 sequence: CASSSGGPGRDTQYF. In nucleotides, the CDR3 is TGTGCCAGCAGCTCCGGGGGGCCGGGCAGGGATACGCAGTATTTT.